What follows are 29 T cell receptor beta chains derived from one specimen sequenced in a study of radiotherapy plus CTLA-4 blockade in lung cancer (dated by TCRdb to 2016 to 2019). Libraries were prepared through the immunoSEQ multiplex PCR assay. Not all clones reach the TCRdb copy of this immuneACCESS table, which keeps in-frame sequences only. Checked studies attribute under half of the gap to unresolved V genes and leave the rest unexplained. The sample records approximately 41,000 clones, approximately 70% of which are singletons. The top ten clones comprise 9.8% of the sample. The sample in question was peripheral blood, obtained from a patient treated with radiotherapy plus ipilimumab. The receptors come from a human donor with non-small cell lung cancer who had stable disease on radiotherapy plus ipilimumab.

The chain joins TRBV6-1 to TRBJ1-3; 9 bases line up with TRBD1. After removal of 3 bases from V and 0 bases from J, the junction contained 15 bases not matched to a gene. CDR3 length equals 20 residues. Germline CDR1 is MNHNS and CDR2 is SASEGT. The CDR3 region is CASSDGTGIGTRRSGNTIYF. For the CDR3, the DNA is TGTGCCAGCAGTGATGGGACAGGGATAGGGACAAGGCGCTCTGGAAACACCATATATTTT.

The V and J genes are TRBV5-1 and TRBJ1-1; D ambiguous. CDR1 and CDR2 from the germline V gene are SGHRS and YFSETQ. The CDR3 has 13 residues. V was clipped by 3 bases and J by 3 bases, with 9 bases between them. The CDR3 sequence is CASSSRGYTEAFF. The CDR3 DNA follows: TGCGCCAGCAGCTCAAGAGGGTACACTGAAGCTTTCTTT.

This clone was detected only once. V usage is TRBV28 and J usage is TRBJ2-7; 7 positions agree with TRBD1. This CDR3 has 15 amino acids. Germline values: CDR1 MDHEN, CDR2 SYDVKM. Unmatched junction bases numbered 9, after V lost 6 bases and J lost 1 base. The CDR3, as DNA: TGTGCCAGCAGCAAACCCGGGACAGCATCCTACGAGCAGTACTTC. Protein: CASSKPGTASYEQYF.

The rearrangement links TRBV7-3 to TRBJ1-2; D is ambiguous. CDR1 is SGHTA and CDR2 is FQGTGA in the germline V gene. The CDR3 has 15 amino acids. Trimming pared 5 bases from V and 1 base from J, leaving 14 bases between. The CDR3 nucleotides are TGTGCCAGCAGCCCAGAATCCGGGAATAACTATGGCTACACCTTC. This sequence encodes CASSPESGNNYGYTF.

The chain employs TRBV19 and TRBJ2-5; D unresolved. The germline gives CDR1 LNHDA, CDR2 SQIVND (reference sequence). CDR3 length: 15 amino acids. The V end lost 1 base, the J end lost 5 bases, and 14 bases lay between the germline ends. The CDR3 is CASSIGQAGPETQYF. CDR3 sequence (DNA): TGTGCCAGTAGTATAGGTCAGGCTGGGCCGGAGACCCAGTACTTC.

The chain links TRBV7-6 to TRBJ1-5; D is ambiguous. V was clipped by 1 base and J by 9 bases, with 10 bases between them. The germline gives CDR1 SGHVS, CDR2 FNYEAQ. This CDR3 has 13 residues. The CDR3 spells CASSLGGERPQHF. Written as DNA, the CDR3 is TGTGCCAGCAGCTTAGGTGGGGAGCGGCCCCAGCATTTT.

This clone was counted only a few times. The chain joins TRBV5-4 to TRBJ2-2; weak D call: TRBD1 (6 bases). The germline V gene has CDR1 SGHNT and CDR2 YYREEE (reference sequence). CDR3 size: 15 residues. V shed 3 bases and J shed 1 base, with 10 bases lying between them. CDR3 in amino acids: CASSSLQGNTGELFF. The CDR3 nucleotides read TGTGCCAGCAGCTCGCTACAGGGGAACACCGGGGAGCTGTTTTTT.

This rearrangement joins TRBV19 to TRBJ1-2; D is perhaps TRBD1 (6 bases). Germline CDR1 LNHDA, CDR2 SQIVND (reference sequence). This CDR3 contains 14 residues. V gave up 8 bases and J gave up 2 bases, with 15 bases separating them. CDR3 protein: CASSGYTGNYGYTF. The CDR3 DNA sequence: TGTGCCAGTTCGGGGTACACAGGGAACTATGGCTACACCTTC.

The chain links TRBV5-6 to TRBJ2-5, with TRBD1 matching 7 bases. Germline CDR1 reads SGHDT; CDR2 reads YYEEEE. The CDR3 is 13 amino acids. Losses at the gene ends were 6 bases for V and 5 bases for J; bases not matched to a gene: 7. Written as DNA, the CDR3 is TGTGCCAGCAACACAGGGGCTTGGGAGACCCAGTACTTC. Amino acids: CASNTGAWETQYF.

The chain links TRBV15 to TRBJ2-7, with D uncertain. The CDR3 totals 15 residues. From germline, CDR1 is LNHNV and CDR2 YYDKDF (reference sequence). Trimming left V 0 bases short and J 1 base short, with 10 bases between. Here the CDR3 reads CATSRDPRSSYEQYF. CDR3 DNA: TGTGCCACCAGCAGAGACCCGAGGTCGTCCTACGAGCAGTACTTC.

V gene TRBV25-1 combines with J gene TRBJ1-6; a weak D match, TRBD1 (6 bases). V shed 4 bases and J shed 1 base, with 14 bases lying between them. The CDR3 extends over 17 amino acids. Germline assignment: CDR1 MGHDK and CDR2 SYGVNS. The CDR3 loop is CASSAHGRGSYNSPLHF. The DNA for the CDR3 is TGTGCCAGCAGTGCACACGGCAGGGGTTCCTATAATTCACCCCTCCACTTT.

The chain joins TRBV7-2 to TRBJ2-7, with TRBD2 identical over 7 bases. Germline trimming cut 3 bases from V and 1 base from J; bases unmatched to any gene: 3. Germline CDR1 and CDR2: SGHTA and FQGNSA. This CDR3 is 14 amino acids long. The CDR3 protein is CASSFQAGSYEQYF. CDR3 in DNA: TGTGCCAGCAGCTTTCAAGCGGGATCCTACGAGCAGTACTTC.

There are a few counts of this clone. V is TRBV30 and J is TRBJ1-5; weak D call: TRBD1 (5 bases). The CDR3 consists of 13 residues. Between the trimmed V and J ends, which lost 5 bases and 10 bases, there was a span of 18 bases. The germline V gene has CDR1 GTSNPN and CDR2 SVGIG (reference sequence). This CDR3 is CAWGHARGEPQHF. DNA for the CDR3: TGTGCCTGGGGCCACGCACGGGGGGAACCCCAGCATTTT.

The chain recombines TRBV10-3 with TRBJ1-3; D perhaps matches TRBD1 (5 bases). Germline V lookup: CDR1 ENHRY, CDR2 SYGVKD. This CDR3 has 14 residues. V gave up 10 bases and J gave up 2 bases, with 15 bases separating them. CDR3 residues: CATIREAPGNTIYF. The CDR3 DNA sequence: TGTGCCACCATCAGGGAGGCCCCTGGAAACACCATATATTTT.

This clone was detected a few times. The chain links TRBV2 to TRBJ1-1, with 10 bases lining up with TRBD1. CDR3 size: 15 residues. The V gene's germline CDR1 is SNHLY and CDR2 FYNNEI. V dropped 4 bases and J dropped 0; count of bases not matched to a gene: 2. This CDR3 reads CASSVGQGLNTEAFF. The CDR3 DNA reads as TGTGCCAGCAGTGTGGGACAGGGGCTGAACACTGAAGCTTTCTTT.

The V gene is TRBV28, the J gene TRBJ2-7; tentatively, D is TRBD1 (5 bases). The V gene lost 3 bases and the J gene lost 7 bases, with 22 bases spanning the gap. The germline CDR1 and CDR2 sequences are MDHEN and SYDVKM. The CDR3 is 16 amino acids. The CDR3 loop is CASSFSMGPTLKEQYF. In nucleotides, the CDR3 is TGTGCCAGCAGTTTTTCGATGGGGCCGACATTGAAAGAGCAGTACTTC.

The gene calls are TRBV4-2 and TRBJ2-3; 13 bases match TRBD2. This CDR3 contains 17 residues. V dropped 4 bases and J dropped 3; count of bases not matched to a gene: 7. In germline, CDR1 is LGHNA, CDR2 YNFKEQ. CDR3 protein: CASSRRLAGGITDTQYF. CDR3 coding DNA: TGTGCCAGCAGCCGCCGACTAGCGGGGGGCATTACAGATACGCAGTATTTT.

The gene calls are TRBV30 and TRBJ1-1; D may be TRBD1 (6 bases). The CDR3 covers 13 residues. The V gene lost 3 bases and the J gene lost 7 bases, with 15 bases spanning the gap. Germline CDR1 GTSNPN, CDR2 SVGIG (reference sequence). The CDR3 nucleotides read TGTGCCTGGAGCAGGGGACCTCAGGTTGAAGCTTTCTTT. Its protein product is CAWSRGPQVEAFF.

This sequence joins TRBV29-1 and TRBJ2-3; TRBD2 matches at 8 bases. CDR1 SQVTM and CDR2 ANQGSEA come from the germline V gene. J gave up 11 bases and V 5 bases, and 6 bases lay outside the gene matches. The CDR3 covers 11 residues. The CDR3 here is CSVYRGGGQYF. The CDR3 DNA is TGCAGCGTTTACCGGGGGGGAGGGCAGTATTTT.

The gene calls are TRBV12-5 and TRBJ1-6, with D tentatively TRBD1 (5 bases). The germline V gene has CDR1 LGHNT and CDR2 FRNRAP. The CDR3 extends over 16 amino acids. Trimming took 1 base from V and 4 from J, leaving 11 bases between them. The CDR3 loop reads CASGLADSFYNSPLHF. The CDR3 DNA reads TGTGCTAGTGGTTTGGCTGACAGTTTTTATAATTCACCCCTCCACTTT.

The genes are TRBV6-5 and TRBJ2-3; TRBD1 aligns across 8 bases. The CDR3 extends over 16 amino acids. CDR1 and CDR2 (germline): MNHEY, SVGAGI. V lost 0 bases and J lost 4; bases outside the gene matches: 6. The CDR3 loop reads CASSYSSAGGPDTQYF. In DNA form, the CDR3 reads TGTGCCAGCAGTTACTCCTCGGCAGGGGGCCCAGATACGCAGTATTTT.

The chain recombines TRBV19 with TRBJ1-1, with D possibly TRBD1 on 6 matching bases. Germline values: CDR1 LNHDA, CDR2 SQIVND (reference sequence). V was trimmed by 7 bases and J by 0 bases, leaving 18 bases between them. CDR3 length equals 16 residues. The CDR3 nucleotides read TGTGCCAGTACCCCGGGGAGGGGGGCCATGAACACTGAAGCTTTCTTT. Its protein is CASTPGRGAMNTEAFF.

The chain couples TRBV7-2 to TRBJ2-7; D unclear. Germline lookup yields CDR1 SGHTA and CDR2 FQGNSA. The length of the CDR3 is 12 residues. V was pared by 1 base and J by 6 bases, with 7 bases between. The CDR3 here is CASSLVPSEQYF. CDR3 bases: TGTGCCAGCAGCTTAGTCCCCAGCGAGCAGTACTTC.

This chain connects TRBV21-1 to TRBJ1-2. TRBV21-1 is a listed pseudogene. The CDR3 runs 15 residues. CDR3 in amino acids: CASRGEDGSRYGYTF. CDR3 bases: TGTGCCAGCAGAGGGGAGGACGGATCCCGCTATGGCTACACCTTC.

This clone was picked up one time. The chain is built from TRBV2 and TRBJ1-1; TRBD1 might be the D (5 bases). CDR1 is SNHLY and CDR2 is FYNNEI in the germline V gene. The CDR3 loop spans 16 amino acids. Here the CDR3 DNA reads TGTACCACCAAGGGGCCGGGGGGTTTGGGGAACACTGAAGCTTTCTTT. This gives the protein CTTKGPGGLGNTEAFF.

The chain uses TRBV29-1 and TRBJ1-1; D is undetermined. The CDR3 consists of 13 residues. Between the trimmed V and J ends, which lost 3 bases and 5 bases, there was a span of 13 bases. Looked up from germline, CDR1 is SQVTM and CDR2 is ANQGSEA. CDR3 region: CSVDRRGGTEAFF. The CDR3 DNA sequence: TGCAGCGTTGACCGGCGGGGTGGGACTGAAGCTTTCTTT. Full variable domain (outside the CDR3, taken from reference TRBV29-1 and TRBJ1-1): SAVISQKPSRDICQRGTSLTIQCQVDSQVTMMFWYRQQPGQSLTLIATANQGSEATYESGFVIDKFPISRPNLTFSTLTVSNMSPEDSSIYLCSVDRRGGTEAFFGQGTRLTVV.

The CDR3 is CASSQSGQANTGELFF. In DNA, the CDR3 is TGTGCCAGCAGCCAATCGGGACAGGCGAACACCGGGGAGCTGTTTTTT. V usage is TRBV7-3 and J usage is TRBJ2-2; TRBD1 matches at 8 bases. V dropped 5 bases and J dropped 0; count of bases not matched to a gene: 5. The CDR3 contains 16 residues. CDR1 is SGHTA, CDR2 FQGTGA, per germline.

In this sample, this clone turned up once. This chain connects TRBV9 to TRBJ2-1, with D perhaps TRBD2 (6 bases). The CDR3 loop spans 15 amino acids. Trimming stripped 3 bases from V and 1 base from J, with 11 bases between. From germline, CDR1 is SGDLS and CDR2 YYNGEE. CDR3 sequence: CASSAGGDSYNEQFF. CDR3 nucleotide sequence: TGTGCCAGCAGCGCCGGAGGGGATTCCTACAATGAGCAGTTCTTC.

The J gene is TRBJ2-1, the V gene TRBV29-1, with 8 positions matching TRBD2. This CDR3 region has 14 residues. In germline, CDR1 is SQVTM, CDR2 ANQGSEA. The junction had 5 bases not matched to a gene; V was cut back by 3 bases and J by 4 bases. This CDR3 is CSVEKRGKYNEQFF. CDR3 in DNA: TGCAGCGTTGAGAAGCGGGGGAAATACAATGAGCAGTTCTTC.